This TCR beta chain stems from a study of blood T cell repertoires in COVID-19 (TCRdb year 2020). Some background on the complete study: The collaborator samples originated in the United States, Italy and Spain and spanned the acute and convalescent phases of COVID-19. The prospective study material was composed of cDNA or gDNA derived from T cells, B-cell-depleted T cells, or PBMCs. Subjects who had been exposed to COVID-19, were actively infected with it, or had recovered from it provided the deeply sampled blood TCRbeta repertoires that made up the dataset. A freely available public database, intended as a resource for researchers studying the immune response to SARS-CoV-2, is where the repertoires were released. The samples were drawn from two sources: the first 160 participants of the ongoing ImmuneRACE study, and 1,254 subjects contributed by 6 global collaborators. Sample metadata almost always included a de-identified subject ID, COVID-19 status, age in years and sex. Where available, HLA class I and class II types were obtained from metadata supplied by the sample provider rather than from assay-based typing. Results the study describes overall, beyond this receptor: The quantity of clinical and demographic metadata differed by source and by participant and was supplied without curation.

About this clone: It has no known antigen specificity. No much larger clone exists at a distance of one base, and base qualities are not known.

One collaborating source in Seattle enrolled patients while the patients were actively infected and followed the patients over time throughout the course of disease. Collaborating institutions collected whole blood in K2EDTA tubes following their own protocols. For TCRbeta analysis, collaborators shipped samples as frozen whole blood, isolated PBMCs, or DNA extracted from either of those sample types. TCRbeta CDR3 regions were amplified from genomic DNA using the immunoSEQ Assay, a bias-controlled multiplex PCR. As for the original processing: Within the assay, amplification of reference gene primers was used to estimate how many nucleated cells each sample contained. To quantify the absolute abundance of each unique TCRbeta CDR3 rearrangement, sequence reads were collapsed and filtered. For each sample, productive Simpson clonality was calculated as the square root of Simpson's diversity index over productive rearrangements. The table was pulled from immuneACCESS by TCRdb, which kept in-frame rearrangements only. Such tables lose some clones; where checked, under half of the loss comes from unresolved V genes, and the rest has no known cause. V and J calls and clone size are given by that table; D and trimming were obtained from the DNA. In all, the sample holds roughly 150,000 clones, and approximately 86% of those were seen once. The ten largest clones add up to 7.5% to 10% of the sample.

The CDR3 starts with the cysteine, ends with the phenylalanine, and has 15 residues. Just the 45-base CDR3 DNA is kept, in frame starting at base 1. A distance of 11 bases separates the germline ends of V and J, which lose 2 bases and 3 bases respectively. Looking up the germline V gene yields CDR1 SNHLY and CDR2 FYNNEI. Here the chain combines TRBV2 and TRBJ1-5; a confident D gene designation cannot be given. The TCR was taken from a woman of 80 years or more with COVID-19, enrolled during active disease. Sequences were obtained from peripheral blood. The nucleotide sequence reads as follows: TGTGCCAGCAGTGAACCAGGAGGTCCCAATCAGCCCCAGCATTTT. It is translated as CASSEPGGPNQPQHF.